Below, 29 T cell receptor beta chains from the same sample are listed, as sequenced in a study of response to subunit inactivated influenza vaccine (dated by TCRdb to 2016 to 2019). Receptors were amplified or captured by RT-PCR. The instrument was an Illumina HiSeq 2500. TCRdb itself trimmed the public reads at Q25 with fastp, ran MiXCR and retained productive beta chains. Merged by CDR3 protein, the rows form single entries marked with the most common genes and DNA. The sample records a few hundred thousand distinct CDR3 sequences, around 22% of which are singletons. The biggest ten clones account for 10% of the sample. The starting material was PBMCs from blood, obtained about 20 months after vaccination. The receptors were gathered from a man between 45 and 75 years old who received an inactivated influenza vaccine. Donor details come from another sample of the same person, matched by shared clones.

The gene calls are TRBV20-1 and TRBJ1-5; the D gene is possibly TRBD1 (6 bases). CDR3 length equals 16 residues. Germline V gene data show CDR1 as DFQATT and CDR2 as SNEGSKA (reference sequence). Trimming stripped 2 bases from V and 0 bases from J, with 14 bases between. The CDR3 DNA reads TGCAGTGCTAGACCCGGGACAAGGCATAGCAATCAGCCCCAGCATTTT. This sequence encodes CSARPGTRHSNQPQHF.

The CDR3 protein is CASSGRDRDDSPLHF. CDR3 nucleotides: TGTGCCAGCAGCGGCCGGGACAGGGATGATTCACCCCTCCACTTT. The genes are TRBV4-2 and TRBJ1-6; TRBD1 aligns across 9 bases. This CDR3 region has 15 residues. Per the germline V gene, CDR1 is LGHNA and CDR2 is YNFKEQ. Losses at the gene ends were 5 bases for V and 8 bases for J; bases not matched to a gene: 7.

The chain carries TRBV5-1 and TRBJ2-7; D is undetermined. The V gene's germline CDR1 is SGHRS and CDR2 YFSETQ. The CDR3 has 13 residues. Trimming pared 0 bases from V and 7 bases from J, leaving 11 bases between. CDR3 amino acids: CASSLDQGWEQYF. CDR3 coding DNA: TGCGCCAGCAGCTTGGACCAAGGTTGGGAGCAGTACTTC.

The V gene is TRBV12-3 or TRBV12-4, the J gene TRBJ1-2; D gene uncertain. The CDR3 is 13 residues long. V shed 3 bases and J shed 8 bases, with 13 bases lying between them. The DNA for the CDR3 is TGTGCCAGCAGTTTTTTCACTGCCTCGGGCTACACCTTC. Its protein is CASSFFTASGYTF.

This clonotype occurred many times. J is TRBJ2-2 and V is TRBV6-2 or TRBV6-3; no firm D call. V was pared by 0 bases and J by 3 bases, with 5 bases between. The germline V gene has CDR1 MNHEY and CDR2 SVGEGT. The CDR3 is 14 amino acids. The CDR3 protein is CASSYSIDTGELFF. The CDR3 nucleotides are TGTGCCAGCAGTTACTCGATAGACACCGGGGAGCTGTTTTTT.

The chain links TRBV7-8 to TRBJ1-1, with D perhaps TRBD1 (5 bases). The CDR3 runs to 14 residues. CDR1 and CDR2 (germline): SGHVS, FQNEAQ. Trimming pared 5 bases from V and 1 base from J, leaving 11 bases between. CDR3: CASSRGVSNTEAFF. For the CDR3, the DNA is TGTGCCAGCAGCCGAGGGGTGTCGAACACTGAAGCTTTCTTT.

V gene TRBV7-9 combines with J gene TRBJ1-2; D may be TRBD1 (6 bases). The CDR3 is 16 residues long. CDR1 SEHNR and CDR2 FQNEAQ come from the germline V gene (reference sequence). Trimming removed 5 bases at V and 0 bases at J, with 16 bases between. CDR3 region: CASSQTGQGPNYGYTF. CDR3 bases: TGTGCCAGCAGCCAGACGGGTCAGGGGCCTAACTATGGCTACACCTTC.

This clonotype has just one count. The chain links TRBV5-1 to TRBJ2-1; D unresolved. Germline CDR1 and CDR2: SGHRS and YFSETQ. CDR3 size: 12 residues. V lost 4 bases, J lost 9 bases, and 11 bases lay in between. CDR3 region: CASSATAFEQFF. CDR3 bases: TGCGCCAGCAGCGCCACAGCTTTTGAGCAGTTCTTC. The full variable domain, with the rest looked up from reference TRBV5-1 and TRBJ2-1, is KAGVTQTPRYLIKTRGQQVTLSCSPISGHRSVSWYQQTPGQGLQFLFEYFSETQRNKGNFPGRFSGRQFSNSRSEMNVSTLELGDSALYLCASSATAFEQFFGPGTRLTVL.

This clonotype was picked up a small number of times. This sequence joins TRBV6-5 and TRBJ1-4; 7 bases match TRBD1. Trimming removed 0 bases from V and 5 bases from J; junction bases left unmatched: 0. The CDR3 sequence is 14 residues long. CDR1 is MNHEY and CDR2 is SVGAGI in the germline V gene. In DNA form, the CDR3 reads TGTGCCAGCAGTTACTCGACAGGGAATGAAAAACTGTTTTTT. Protein product: CASSYSTGNEKLFF.

The chain couples TRBV20-1 to TRBJ1-5; the match to TRBD1 covers 7 bases. After removal of 6 bases from V and 0 bases from J, the junction contained 5 bases not matched to a gene. This CDR3 is built from 14 residues. CDR1 DFQATT and CDR2 SNEGSKA come from the germline V gene (reference sequence). In nucleotides, the CDR3 is TGCAGTGCATCGACAGGGAATAGCAATCAGCCCCAGCATTTT. The encoded protein is CSASTGNSNQPQHF.

This chain joins TRBV4-1 and TRBJ1-1; D gene uncertain. CDR1 is MGHRA and CDR2 is YSYEKL in the germline V gene. V was pared by 6 bases and J by 0 bases, with 17 bases between. CDR3 length: 16 amino acids. As DNA, the CDR3 is TGCGCCAGCAGACACGCCCCGTCAGAAGTGAACACTGAAGCTTTCTTT. Its protein product is CASRHAPSEVNTEAFF.

This clonotype has only a few counts. Here the CDR3 DNA reads TGTGCCAGCAGGGAGTTTGGCCAGGGTGGTTTCAGTTACACCTTC. It translates to CASREFGQGGFSYTF. This chain links TRBV27 with TRBJ1-2; a possible D gene is TRBD1 (5 bases). Per germline, CDR1 MNHEY and CDR2 SMNVEV (reference sequence). CDR3 size: 15 residues. Trimming removed 6 bases from V and 11 bases from J, with 25 bases in between.

The chain joins TRBV29-1 to TRBJ2-2; D is ambiguous. The CDR3 extends over 13 amino acids. Trimming cost V 2 bases and J 0 bases, with 4 bases left between them. Germline-derived CDR1 and CDR2 are SQVTM and ANQGSEA. The chain's CDR3 is CSVENPNTGELFF. CDR3 in DNA: TGCAGCGTTGAAAACCCGAACACCGGGGAGCTGTTTTTT.

As concerns this clonotype: The conserved closing phenylalanine or tryptophan is absent in this CDR3, likely reflecting a read error. V and J are TRBV18 and TRBJ2-7; D not resolved. This CDR3 is 13 amino acids long. V dropped 0 bases and J dropped 2 bases, with 5 bases sitting between them. Germline CDR1 and CDR2: KGHSH and LQKENI. CDR3: CASSPPQTYEQYL. The CDR3 DNA sequence: TGTGCCAGCTCACCACCACAAACCTACGAGCAGTACCTC.

This clonotype was seen only a few times. The V gene is TRBV2, the J gene TRBJ1-1, with 7 bases matching TRBD1. Germline-derived CDR1 and CDR2 are SNHLY and FYNNEI. Trimming cost V 6 bases and J 7 bases; bases outside gene matches: 11. The CDR3 runs to 14 residues. In nucleotides, the CDR3 is TGTGCCAGCAGCTGGACAGGTGTAGAGGGTGAAGCTTTCTTT. It encodes CASSWTGVEGEAFF.

V gene TRBV9 combines with J gene TRBJ2-7, with 8 bases that match TRBD1. Per germline, CDR1 SGDLS and CDR2 YYNGEE. The CDR3 consists of 13 residues. Trimming removed 4 bases from V and 9 bases from J; junction bases left unmatched: 9. The CDR3 coding sequence is TGTGCCAGCAGCACAAGCGACAGGGGCACGCAGTACTTC. This sequence encodes CASSTSDRGTQYF.

This clonotype was observed a handful of times. The gene calls are TRBV4-2 and TRBJ1-2, with D uncertain. Per the germline V gene, CDR1 is LGHNA and CDR2 is YNFKEQ. Deletions cut 4 bases from V and 3 bases from J, with 9 bases between. This CDR3 spans 13 amino acids. The CDR3 protein is CASSRSVDYGYTF. CDR3 DNA: TGTGCCAGCAGCCGATCAGTCGACTATGGCTACACCTTC.

This clonotype was seen more than once but under ten times. This chain links TRBV25-1 with TRBJ1-2; TRBD1 agrees at 9 bases. V shed 6 bases, J shed 8 bases, and the junction held 10 bases outside the gene matches. The CDR3 length is 14 residues. Germline lookup yields CDR1 MGHDK and CDR2 SYGVNS. The CDR3 DNA reads as TGTGCCAGCAGCCAATCCGGGACAGGGCACGGCTACACCTTC. Protein: CASSQSGTGHGYTF.

In this sample, this clonotype turned up a few times. The chain recombines TRBV4-3 with TRBJ1-2; D is undetermined. Germline V gives CDR1 LGHNA, CDR2 YSLEER. This CDR3 contains 14 residues. V was clipped by 1 base and J by 7 bases, with 13 bases between them. For the CDR3, the DNA is TGCGCCAGCAGCCAAGCACCGGAGAGCGGTGGCTACACCTTC. This gives the protein CASSQAPESGGYTF.

J is TRBJ2-5 and V is TRBV11-3; TRBD1 aligns across 7 bases. Germline assignment: CDR1 SGHNT and CDR2 YENEEA. V lost 5 bases and J lost 5; bases outside the gene matches: 11. The CDR3 sequence is 15 residues long. CDR3 amino acids: CASSPGQSDGETQYF. In DNA, the CDR3 is TGTGCCAGCAGCCCGGGACAGTCCGATGGGGAGACCCAGTACTTC.

This clonotype was found a few times. The chain uses TRBV7-9 and TRBJ2-1; 12 bases are a match to TRBD2. The CDR3 loop spans 16 amino acids. Germline-derived CDR1 and CDR2 are SEHNR and FQNEAQ (reference sequence). V gave up 5 bases and J gave up 5 bases; unmatched junction bases: 7. CDR3 nucleotide sequence: TGTGCCAGCAGCCCCCTAGCGGGGGGGCCTAACAATGAGCAGTTCTTC. Amino acids: CASSPLAGGPNNEQFF.

This clonotype showed up just a few times. The gene calls are TRBV10-3 and TRBJ2-2; D remains ambiguous. Per germline, CDR1 ENHRY and CDR2 SYGVKD. The CDR3 is 15 residues long. Trimming stripped 10 bases from V and 4 bases from J, with 19 bases between. Written as DNA, the CDR3 is TGTGCCACCTTAGGGCAGCCTGAGGTCACCGGGGAGCTGTTTTTT. Its translation: CATLGQPEVTGELFF.

The V and J genes are TRBV10-3 and TRBJ2-1, with TRBD2 identical over 8 bases. Per germline, CDR1 ENHRY and CDR2 SYGVKD. V shed 6 bases and J 0 bases; nucleotides not matched to a gene: 13. The CDR3 contains 18 residues. The DNA for the CDR3 is TGTGCCATCAGCTTATCCCCCATACTAGCGGTCTCCTACAATGAGCAGTTCTTC. Protein product: CAISLSPILAVSYNEQFF.

The J gene is TRBJ1-5, the V gene TRBV12-3 or TRBV12-4, with unresolved D. V gave up 8 bases and J gave up 7 bases, with 9 bases separating them. The CDR3 loop spans 11 amino acids. The CDR3: CASSRGQPQHF. The CDR3 DNA reads as TGTGCCAGCTCCCGCGGGCAGCCCCAGCATTTT.

The chain employs TRBV14 and TRBJ2-2; the match to TRBD1 covers 7 bases. Per the germline V gene, CDR1 is SGHDN and CDR2 is FVKESK. CDR3 length equals 16 residues. Trimming removed 4 bases from V and 1 base from J; junction bases left unmatched: 6. DNA of the CDR3: TGTGCCAGCAGCCTTCGAGGACAGGAGAACACCGGGGAGCTGTTTTTT. Residues: CASSLRGQENTGELFF.

This clonotype appeared many times. The chain recombines TRBV20-1 with TRBJ2-1; D is ambiguous. Trimming left V 2 bases short and J 10 bases short, with 9 bases between. This CDR3 has 11 residues. Per germline, CDR1 DFQATT and CDR2 SNEGSKA (reference sequence). The CDR3 protein is CSARILGEQFF. CDR3 sequence (DNA): TGCAGTGCTAGAATCCTGGGAGAGCAGTTCTTC.

This clonotype was seen a single time. The CDR3 protein is CASSQSDRGYQPQHF. As DNA, the CDR3 is TGTGCCAGCAGCCAATCCGACCGCGGGTATCAGCCCCAGCATTTT. This chain uses TRBV3-1 with TRBJ1-5, with D hard to call. Germline values: CDR1 LGHDT, CDR2 YNNKEL (reference sequence). The CDR3 has 15 amino acids. V gave up 2 bases and J gave up 5 bases, with 13 bases separating them.

The chain carries TRBV19 and TRBJ1-6; D gene uncertain. This CDR3 comprises 13 residues. V was clipped by 5 bases and J by 10 bases, with 12 bases between them. From germline, CDR1 is LNHDA and CDR2 SQIVND (reference sequence). CDR3 sequence: CASSDSGNSPLHF. The CDR3 DNA reads as TGTGCCAGTAGTGATTCCGGGAACTCACCCCTCCACTTT.

This clonotype was counted between two and nine times. V and J are TRBV9 and TRBJ2-1, with D perhaps being TRBD1 or TRBD2 (6 bases each). From germline, CDR1 is SGDLS and CDR2 YYNGEE. Trimming shortened V by 0 bases and J by 4 bases, and 11 bases separated the two germline ends. This CDR3 comprises 15 residues. CDR3 residues: CASSVVGGGYNEQFF. In DNA form, the CDR3 reads TGTGCCAGCAGCGTAGTCGGAGGGGGTTACAATGAGCAGTTCTTC.